The 5 T cell receptor beta chains reported below all come from one sample, sequenced in a study of blood T cell repertoires in COVID-19. The table came from immunoSEQ multiplex PCR; TCRdb's copy has only in-frame clones and leaves some out. The table includes 45,000 to 55,000 clones, approximately 80% detected once. The sample comprised peripheral blood. The receptors derive from an elderly man with COVID-19, enrolled during active disease.

The chain joins TRBV5-4 to TRBJ2-1; the D gene is possibly TRBD2 (5 bases). CDR1 SGHNT and CDR2 YYREEE come from the germline V gene (reference sequence). Trimming pared 4 bases from V and 5 bases from J, leaving 16 bases between. This CDR3 has 15 residues. In DNA, the CDR3 is TGTGCCAGCAGCCCTCCGGGCGGGCTTGACAATGAGCAGTTCTTC. This gives the protein CASSPPGGLDNEQFF.

This chain's CDR3 is CASSFETGFALLTF. CDR3 bases: TGTGCCAGCAGCTTCGAAACGGGGTTTGCATTGCTCACCTTC. The chain recombines TRBV6-5 with TRBJ1-2; D is undetermined. The V end lost 6 bases, the J end lost 13 bases, and 24 bases lay between the germline ends. CDR3 length equals 14 residues. The germline V gene has CDR1 MNHEY and CDR2 SVGAGI.

This sequence joins TRBV24-1 and TRBJ2-1; the match to TRBD2 covers 7 bases. The CDR3 consists of 13 residues. V was pared by 9 bases and J by 3 bases, with 4 bases of the junction left unmatched. Germline V gene lookup returns CDR1 KGHDR and CDR2 SFDVKD. DNA of the CDR3: TGTGCCACCCTTGGGGGGGGCTACAATGAGCAGTTCTTC. As protein: CATLGGGYNEQFF.

The rearrangement links TRBV5-5 to TRBJ2-5; the D is unclear. CDR3 length: 12 amino acids. The germline CDR1 and CDR2 sequences are SGHKS and YYEKEE (reference sequence). Trimming took off 2 bases at V and 5 bases at J, with 7 bases between the two ends. CDR3 region: CASSFPLETQYF. DNA of the CDR3: TGTGCCAGCAGCTTCCCCTTGGAGACCCAGTACTTC.

The CDR3 loop is CASSPRAGRALQPQHF. The CDR3 DNA reads as TGTGCCAGCAGCCCTCGGGCAGGGCGAGCTCTTCAGCCCCAGCATTTT. J is TRBJ1-5 and V is TRBV6-2 or TRBV6-3, with D maybe TRBD1 (5 bases). CDR3 length equals 16 residues. V lost 6 bases to trimming and J lost 6 bases, with 21 bases between them. Per germline, CDR1 MNHEY and CDR2 SVGEGT.